Listed below are T cell receptor beta chains from one sample, sequenced in a study of cytomegalovirus exposure and HLA in healthy donors. The assay was immunoSEQ multiplex PCR, and TCRdb's table has in-frame clones only and misses some. Here the sample spans approximately 190,000 clones, 75% to 90% being singletons. The sequenced sample consisted of PBMCs. The source is a middle-aged man in good health and CMV-seropositive. Both conserved end residues are part of each CDR3.

J | V | CDR3
TRBJ1-4 | TRBV7-2 | CASSSPTGGKLFF
TRBJ2-3 | TRBV2 | CASTSRTSGTDTQYF
TRBJ2-5 | TRBV7-9 | CASSKSGETQYF
TRBJ2-7 | TRBV15 | CATWDTSSYEQYF
TRBJ2-7 | TRBV6-6 | CASSYGQGTYEQYF
TRBJ1-2 | TRBV21-1 | CASRKDRKCCDYGYTF
TRBJ2-7 | TRBV27 | CASSSGAHDTEQYF
TRBJ1-2 | TRBV5-6 | CASSLASDYGYTF
TRBJ2-7 | TRBV14 | CASDSGGLYEQYF
TRBJ1-1 | TRBV7-8 | CASSLSVANTEAFF
TRBJ1-4 | TRBV7-9 | CASSFRAGNEKLFF
TRBJ2-3 | TRBV9 | CASSVGALDTQYF
TRBJ2-3 | TRBV19 | CASSLGLAGTTDTQYF
TRBJ2-7 | TRBV28 | CASIDRGYEQYF
TRBJ1-5 | TRBV29-1 | CSAQRGSNQPQHF
TRBJ2-3 | TRBV2 | CASSDGLARARTDTQYF
TRBJ2-7 | TRBV25-1 | CASSAGGRSYEQYF
TRBJ2-5 | TRBV28 | CASSRSGGKGETQYF
TRBJ2-2 | TRBV7-2 | CASMQGRTGELFF
TRBJ2-1 | TRBV5-1 | CASSTGTVRNEQFF